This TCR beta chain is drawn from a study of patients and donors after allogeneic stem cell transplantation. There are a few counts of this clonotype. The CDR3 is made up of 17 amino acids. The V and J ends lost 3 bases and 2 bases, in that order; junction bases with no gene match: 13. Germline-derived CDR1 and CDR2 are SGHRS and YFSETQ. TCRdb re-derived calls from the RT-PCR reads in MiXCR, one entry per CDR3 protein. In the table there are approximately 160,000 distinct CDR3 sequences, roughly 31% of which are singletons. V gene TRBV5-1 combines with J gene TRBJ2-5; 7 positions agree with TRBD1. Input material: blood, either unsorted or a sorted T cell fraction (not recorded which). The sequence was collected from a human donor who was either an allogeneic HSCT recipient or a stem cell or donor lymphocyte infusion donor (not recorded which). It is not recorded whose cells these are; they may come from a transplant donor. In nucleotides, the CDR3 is TGCGCCAGCAGCTCCTTACCCCCCGGGACAGAACAAGAGACCCAGTACTTC. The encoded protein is CASSSLPPGTEQETQYF.